This entry concerns a single TCR beta chain. This sample is part of a study of memory CD4+ T cells and cytomegalovirus serostatus. Looked up from germline, CDR1 is SGHNT and CDR2 is YYREEE (reference sequence). Trimming took 4 bases from V and 5 from J; bases not matched to a gene: 8. The CDR3 extends over 15 amino acids. Single viable CD3+CD4+CD8-CD45RO+ cells were sorted as the memory CD4+ T cells. Source study methods: Out-of-frame sequences were removed, leaving some 2 million distinct TCRbeta sequences. TCRdb's copy holds only in-frame clones and misses some; the assay was immunoSEQ multiplex PCR. V and J calls and clone size come straight from that table; D and trimming were deduced from the DNA. Of about 56,000 clones in the sample, about four fifths were seen once.

The chain links TRBV5-4 to TRBJ2-3; 9 bases match TRBD1. The receptor was derived from an adult in good health and CMV-seronegative. The sample comprised memory CD4+ T cells from blood. The CDR3 region is CASSPGTGRVDTQYF. CDR3 DNA: TGTGCCAGCAGCCCCGGGACAGGGAGGGTAGATACGCAGTATTTT.